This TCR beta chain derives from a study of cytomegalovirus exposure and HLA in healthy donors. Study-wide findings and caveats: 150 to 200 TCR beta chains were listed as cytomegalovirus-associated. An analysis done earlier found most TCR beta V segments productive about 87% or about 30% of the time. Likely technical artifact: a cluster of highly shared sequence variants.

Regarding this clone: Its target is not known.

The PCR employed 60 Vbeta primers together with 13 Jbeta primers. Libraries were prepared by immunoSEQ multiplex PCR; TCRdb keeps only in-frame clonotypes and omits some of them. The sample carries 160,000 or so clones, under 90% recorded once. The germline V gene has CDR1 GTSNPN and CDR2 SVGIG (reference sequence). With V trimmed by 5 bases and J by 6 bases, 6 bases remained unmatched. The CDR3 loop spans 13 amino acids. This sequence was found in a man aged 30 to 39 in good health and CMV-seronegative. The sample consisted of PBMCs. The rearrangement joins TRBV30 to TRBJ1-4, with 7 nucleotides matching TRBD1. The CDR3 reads CAWGPGQHEKLFF. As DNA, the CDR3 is TGTGCCTGGGGCCCGGGACAGCATGAAAAACTGTTTTTT. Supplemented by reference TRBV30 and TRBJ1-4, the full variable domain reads SQTIHQWPATLVQPVGSPLSLECTVEGTSNPNLYWYRQAAGRGLQLLFYSVGIGQISSEVPQNLSASRPQDRQFILSSKKLLLSDSGFYLCAWGPGQHEKLFFGSGTQLSVL.